This T cell receptor beta chain was sequenced for a study of regulatory T cells in long-lasting Graves disease. Across the study: Antithyroid drugs had been taken by newly diagnosed Graves' patients for under 3 months. The study's findings and limits: TRBV28, TRBJ1-2 and TRBJ2-5 were favored in persistent disease.

This clonotype has at least ten counts. The antigen is unknown. For TCR beta, libraries came from iRepertoire HTBI primers and Arm-PCR of CDR3 regions. TCRdb independently ran MiXCR on the multiplex PCR reads; one entry per CDR3 protein. The table lists some 240,000 distinct CDR3 sequences, about 19% of them singletons. The time point denotes: newly diagnosed GD, antithyroid drugs for less than 3 months. Making the TCR library involved RNA that had been extracted from PBMCs. Germline assignment: CDR1 MNHEY and CDR2 SVGAGI. This CDR3 has 17 amino acids. V lost 2 bases and J lost 2; bases outside the gene matches: 10. The same sample was also studied in work on T cells in Graves' hyperthyroidism and ophthalmopathy. That investigation notes: The model anticipated ophthalmopathy a median around six months pre-onset.

The clonotype comes from a woman between 25 and 40 years old with Graves disease. The sample in question was peripheral blood mononuclear cells (PBMCs), obtained at new diagnosis, from a patient treated with antithyroid drugs. The chain carries TRBV6-5 and TRBJ2-5; 8 positions match TRBD1. DNA of the CDR3: TGTGCCAGCAGTTACGGCCCAGGACAGGGTAAACAAGAGACCCAGTACTTC. As protein: CASSYGPGQGKQETQYF.